In this sample, the clone carrying this TCR beta chain turned up a few times. V gave up 5 bases and J gave up 9 bases, with 13 bases separating them. CDR1 and CDR2 (germline): SGHTA, FQGNSA. The CDR3 sequence is 12 residues long. The data derive from a study of T cell changes during pregnancy in multiple sclerosis. Clones were sequenced by immunoSEQ multiplex PCR, and TCRdb holds only the in-frame ones, with some missing. The sample includes roughly 42,000 clones, 75% to 95% of them seen just once. The source is a female donor in good health, enrolled as a control in a pregnancy study. The chain carries TRBV7-2 and TRBJ1-1, with no clear D. The starting material was CD4+ T cells from peripheral blood mononuclear cells, obtained in the second trimester of pregnancy. CDR3 loop: CASSPTGDKAFF. CDR3 DNA: TGTGCCAGCAGCCCTACGGGAGACAAAGCTTTCTTT.